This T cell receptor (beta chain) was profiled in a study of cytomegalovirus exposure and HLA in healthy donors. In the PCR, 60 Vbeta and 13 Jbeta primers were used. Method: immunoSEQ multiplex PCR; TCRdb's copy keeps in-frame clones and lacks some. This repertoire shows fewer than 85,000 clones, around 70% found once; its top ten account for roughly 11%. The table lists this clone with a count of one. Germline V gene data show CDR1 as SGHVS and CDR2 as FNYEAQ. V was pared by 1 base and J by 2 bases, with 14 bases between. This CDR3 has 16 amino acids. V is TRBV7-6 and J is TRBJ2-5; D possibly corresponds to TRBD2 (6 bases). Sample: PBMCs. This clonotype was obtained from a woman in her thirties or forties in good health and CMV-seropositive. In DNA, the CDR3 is TGTGCCAGCAGCTTAGGGGGACTCGGACAACAAGAGACCCAGTACTTC. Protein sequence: CASSLGGLGQQETQYF.